The source of this T cell receptor beta chain is a study of blood T cells in healthy people across ages. Comments on this clonotype: The antigen is not known.

Collection of approximately 9.3 milliliters of peripheral blood was performed for each donor. Study findings and constraints: As naive T cell percentage varied, TCR beta diversity correlated strongly with it. A greater number of naive CD4+ cells and higher diversity distinguished long-lived donors from aged donors.

A second PCR, run for roughly 6 to 11 cycles, used a sample-barcoded 5' primer plus a J-beta primer mix. From each sample, at least 2.5 million paired-end reads containing CDR3 were obtained. TCRdb processed the 5' RACE reads anew with MiXCR; each CDR3 protein has one entry. The data show some 670,000 distinct CDR3 sequences, with approximately 52% seen just once and about 13% held by the top ten. The TCR was taken from a woman of 80 years or more in good health. The sequenced sample was blood.

The CDR3 loop reads CASSQERGGLNNEQFF. The CDR3 DNA reads TGCGCCAGCAGCCAAGAGCGCGGGGGCCTAAACAATGAGCAGTTCTTC. The chain employs TRBV4-3 and TRBJ2-1, with D perhaps matching TRBD2 (7 bases). There are 16 residues in the CDR3. Germline-derived CDR1 and CDR2 are LGHNA and YSLEER. V shed 0 bases and J shed 5 bases, with 14 bases lying between them.